This T cell receptor (beta chain) originates from a study of cytomegalovirus exposure and HLA in healthy donors. Points from the study as a whole: Testing in vitro showed a few CMV-associated chains specific for CMV antigens. The authors listed 150 to 200 TCR beta chains as cytomegalovirus-associated.

PCR involved 60 Vbeta and 13 Jbeta primers. Assay: immunoSEQ multiplex PCR; the TCRdb copy retains only in-frame clones and omits some. The repertoire holds over 150,000 clones, with around 75% as singletons. Points on this clone: The antigen is undetermined.

Germline CDR1 SGDLS, CDR2 YYNGEE. Trimming left V 6 bases short and J 0 bases short, with 10 bases between. The CDR3 runs to 13 residues. The source material was PBMCs. This chain links TRBV9 with TRBJ2-7, with a tentative D call TRBD1 (5 bases). The receptor's source is a woman in her forties or fifties in good health and CMV-seropositive. As DNA, the CDR3 is TGTGCCAGCACCCTTGGGGCCTCCTACGAGCAGTACTTC. This encodes CASTLGASYEQYF.